Below are 25 T cell receptor beta chains sequenced from a single sample in a study of human T cells and chemical hapten exposure. TCRdb re-derived calls from the RACE reads in MiXCR, one entry per CDR3 protein. The sample yields 360,000 or so distinct CDR3 sequences, roughly 6% seen once. The time point here: patch test 2, 6 weeks after DPC sensitization. Treatment described: therapeutic diphenylcyclopropenone sensitization with weekly scalp DPC. Sequencing used whole blood, obtained in connection with sensitization to the hapten diphenylcyclopropenone (DPC). These receptors were taken from a woman aged 18-35 years with alopecia areata. Some clones in this sample may be carry-over from other donors' samples.

This clonotype occurred a few times. This rearrangement joins TRBV2 to TRBJ2-3, with 7 positions matching TRBD2. This CDR3 region has 11 residues. The germline V gene has CDR1 SNHLY and CDR2 FYNNEI. Germline trimming cut 6 bases from V and 10 bases from J; bases unmatched to any gene: 4. This CDR3 is CASRREGAQYF. The CDR3, as DNA: TGTGCCAGCAGGAGGGAGGGTGCGCAGTATTTT.

This sequence joins TRBV12-3 or TRBV12-4 and TRBJ2-5, with 11 bases fitting TRBD2. This CDR3 has 16 amino acids. V gave up 0 bases and J gave up 4 bases; unmatched junction bases: 4. The CDR3 DNA reads TGTGCCAGCAGTTTAGCAGTAGCGGGGGGGGTAGAGACCCAGTACTTC. It codes for CASSLAVAGGVETQYF.

The table lists this clonotype with a few counts. V usage is TRBV3-1 and J usage is TRBJ2-7, with 10 bases aligning to TRBD2. Germline values: CDR1 LGHDT, CDR2 YNNKEL (reference sequence). J gave up 6 bases and V 1 base, and 6 bases lay outside the gene matches. CDR3 length: 15 amino acids. CDR3 in amino acids: CASSQGPSGGSEQYF. Written as DNA, the CDR3 is TGTGCCAGCAGCCAAGGTCCTAGCGGGGGCTCCGAGCAGTACTTC.

This clonotype was seen many times. The gene calls are TRBV12-3 or TRBV12-4 and TRBJ2-2, with D perhaps assigned TRBD1 or TRBD2 (5 bases each). This CDR3 is 14 amino acids long. The V end lost 4 bases, the J end lost 4 bases, and 10 bases lay between the germline ends. Here the CDR3 reads CASSYQGATGELFF. The CDR3 coding sequence is TGTGCCAGCAGTTACCAGGGAGCCACCGGGGAGCTGTTTTTT.

This clonotype was detected many times. This chain connects TRBV28 to TRBJ1-5; a weak D match, TRBD1 (5 bases). The CDR3 contains 11 residues. CDR1 is MDHEN and CDR2 is SYDVKM in the germline V gene. The germline V and J ends were trimmed by 5 bases and 9 bases, with 8 bases remaining between them. The CDR3 DNA sequence: TGTGCCAGCAGTCAGCAGGGGCCCCAGCATTTT. Translating gives CASSQQGPQHF.

In its sample, this clonotype was seen a few times. The CDR3 DNA reads as TGTGCCAGCAGTACGAGACTAGCGAGCACCGAGAGTAATGAGCAGTTCTTC. The encoded protein is CASSTRLASTESNEQFF. The chain couples TRBV7-9 to TRBJ2-1; 8 bases line up with TRBD2. CDR1 SEHNR and CDR2 FQNEAQ come from the germline V gene (reference sequence). The CDR3 has 17 residues. The junction had 17 bases not matched to a gene; V was cut back by 6 bases and J by 7 bases.

The V gene is TRBV7-9, the J gene TRBJ2-3; no firm D call. This CDR3 has 17 amino acids. Looked up from germline, CDR1 is SEHNR and CDR2 is FQNEAQ (reference sequence). V gave up 1 base and J gave up 4 bases, with 18 bases separating them. The DNA for the CDR3 is TGTGCCAGCAGCTTAGGTGGAGACTTTTGGTCCCCAGATACGCAGTATTTT. It encodes CASSLGGDFWSPDTQYF.

This clonotype was picked up many times. The chain links TRBV28 to TRBJ1-2; D unclear. CDR1 is MDHEN, CDR2 SYDVKM, per germline. There are 13 residues in the CDR3. The V end was cut by 6 bases, the J end by 8 bases, with 16 bases between. This chain's CDR3 is CASRPGLQRGYTF. CDR3 bases: TGTGCCAGCAGGCCCGGGCTCCAGCGAGGCTACACCTTC.

At least ten counts were recorded for this clonotype. The rearrangement uses TRBV20-1 and TRBJ1-1; 12 nucleotides match TRBD1. The CDR3 loop spans 14 amino acids. The ends lost 5 bases at V and 5 bases at J; junction bases unmatched: 6. Germline CDR1 and CDR2: DFQATT and SNEGSKA (reference sequence). The CDR3 region has the DNA TGCAGTGCTCGGGACAGGGGGCGCGTAACTGAAGCTTTCTTT. It is translated as CSARDRGRVTEAFF.

V usage is TRBV5-1 and J usage is TRBJ1-1, with unresolved D. The CDR3 runs 14 residues. Germline values: CDR1 SGHRS, CDR2 YFSETQ. V dropped 4 bases and J dropped 1 base, with 11 bases sitting between them. CDR3 coding DNA: TGCGCCAGCAGCCCCGTTATTGGGAACACTGAAGCTTTCTTT. It translates to CASSPVIGNTEAFF. The full variable domain, completed using reference TRBV5-1 and TRBJ1-1, is KAGVTQTPRYLIKTRGQQVTLSCSPISGHRSVSWYQQTPGQGLQFLFEYFSETQRNKGNFPGRFSGRQFSNSRSEMNVSTLELGDSALYLCASSPVIGNTEAFFGQGTRLTVV.

V and J are TRBV5-1 and TRBJ1-1; 8 positions match TRBD1. The CDR3 is 14 residues long. CDR1 SGHRS and CDR2 YFSETQ come from the germline V gene. The trim removed 4 bases at V and 5 bases at J, leaving 7 bases unmatched. The CDR3: CASSPDRAGTEAFF. The CDR3, as DNA: TGCGCCAGCAGCCCGGACAGGGCAGGAACTGAAGCTTTCTTT.

This clonotype was recorded a few times. The chain uses TRBV5-1 and TRBJ2-5; D is ambiguous. Germline values: CDR1 SGHRS, CDR2 YFSETQ. With 0 bases removed from V and 1 base from J, the gap between germline ends came to 10 bases. The CDR3 is 15 residues long. The CDR3 region has the DNA TGCGCCAGCAGCTTGGACCCCTATCCCCAAGAGACCCAGTACTTC. Its translation: CASSLDPYPQETQYF.

This clonotype was picked up many times. V gene TRBV10-1 combines with J gene TRBJ1-3; D uncertain. The V and J ends lost 5 bases and 1 base respectively, with 15 bases between them. The CDR3 sequence is 16 residues long. CDR1 and CDR2 from the germline V gene are WNHNN and SYGVQD (reference sequence). In nucleotides, the CDR3 is TGCGCCAGCAGTCTACTTCGGGGAATGTCTGGAAACACCATATATTTT. Its translation: CASSLLRGMSGNTIYF.

This clonotype was observed many times. This chain joins TRBV6-2 or TRBV6-3 and TRBJ1-1; TRBD1 is a possible D gene (6 bases). The CDR3 sequence is 11 residues long. The germline V and J ends were trimmed by 6 bases and 10 bases, with 12 bases remaining between them. The germline V gene encodes CDR1 MNHEY and CDR2 SVGEGT. CDR3: CASSQGLRAFF. As DNA, the CDR3 is TGTGCCAGCAGCCAGGGGTTAAGAGCTTTCTTT.

The chain joins TRBV10-3 to TRBJ1-3; D might be TRBD1 (5 bases). CDR1 ENHRY and CDR2 SYGVKD come from the germline V gene. Deletions cut 2 bases from V and 0 bases from J, with 5 bases between. The CDR3 spans 14 residues. Here the CDR3 reads CAISETGSGNTIYF. CDR3 DNA: TGTGCCATCAGTGAGACAGGCTCTGGAAACACCATATATTTT.

The CDR3 reads CARITSTPGRAYEQYF. CDR3 DNA: TGTGCCAGGATCACTTCCACGCCAGGGAGGGCCTACGAGCAGTACTTC. V gene TRBV21-1 combines with J gene TRBJ2-7; whether TRBD2, the table's D call, matches the DNA was not checked. TRBV21-1 is deemed a pseudogene. CDR3 length: 16 residues.

There are many counts of this clonotype. The chain links TRBV4-3 to TRBJ2-3; the match to TRBD1 covers 12 bases. The trim removed 4 bases at V and 2 bases at J, leaving 4 bases unmatched. This CDR3 region has 16 residues. Germline-derived CDR1 and CDR2 are LGHNA and YSLEER. The CDR3 DNA sequence: TGCGCCAGCAGCCTGGGGACAGGGGGCCTCACAGATACGCAGTATTTT. Amino acids: CASSLGTGGLTDTQYF.

This chain connects TRBV6-6 to TRBJ1-4; D gene ambiguous. Looked up from germline, CDR1 is MNHNY and CDR2 is SVGAGI (reference sequence). Between the trimmed V and J ends, which lost 7 bases and 8 bases, there was a span of 14 bases. The CDR3 extends over 13 amino acids. The CDR3 DNA sequence: TGTGCCAGCACTTCTTCGATAGGGGAAAAACTGTTTTTT. It yields the protein CASTSSIGEKLFF.

This chain connects TRBV7-9 to TRBJ2-7; TRBD2 is a possible D gene (5 bases). V shed 3 bases and J shed 2 bases, with 8 bases lying between them. CDR3 size: 13 residues. Germline CDR1 and CDR2: SEHNR and FQNEAQ (reference sequence). CDR3 in DNA: TGTGCCAGCAGCTTGGAGGTTGCCTACGAGCAGTACTTC. Translated: CASSLEVAYEQYF. The full variable domain, its missing parts supplied by reference TRBV7-9 and TRBJ2-7, is DTGVSQNPRHKITKRGQNVTFRCDPISEHNRLYWYRQTLGQGPEFLTYFQNEAQLEKSRLLSDRFSAERPKGSFSTLEIQRTEQGDSAMYLCASSLEVAYEQYFGPGTRLTVT.

This clonotype was seen only a few times. The chain uses TRBV18 and TRBJ1-2, with TRBD1 matching over 9 bases. This CDR3 has 14 residues. Germline trimming cut 6 bases from V and 2 bases from J; bases unmatched to any gene: 4. Germline lookup yields CDR1 KGHSH and CDR2 LQKENI. The CDR3 region has the DNA TGTGCCAGCTCCGACGGGACAGGGAACTATGGCTACACCTTC. Translation: CASSDGTGNYGYTF.

The table lists this clonotype with many counts. The chain combines TRBV4-3 with TRBJ2-2, with a tentative D call TRBD1 (5 bases). V was shortened by 7 bases and J by 4 bases, with 13 bases between the two germline ends. Germline V gives CDR1 LGHNA, CDR2 YSLEER. The CDR3 contains 14 residues. The CDR3 coding sequence is TGCGCCAGCAAGTGGGGCAGAGGCACCGGGGAGCTGTTTTTT. This sequence encodes CASKWGRGTGELFF.

J is TRBJ2-3 and V is TRBV18; D unresolved. The CDR3 has 12 residues. V lost 6 bases and J lost 5, with 9 bases in between. The germline V gene encodes CDR1 KGHSH and CDR2 LQKENI. CDR3 sequence: CASSQAEDTQYF. The CDR3 region has the DNA TGTGCCAGCTCCCAGGCAGAAGATACGCAGTATTTT.

The CDR3 reads CASSPATGTGFNEQFF. The CDR3 DNA is TGTGCCAGCAGCCCAGCAACCGGGACAGGGTTCAATGAGCAGTTCTTC. V is TRBV7-9 and J is TRBJ2-1; 9 nucleotides agree with TRBD1. From germline, CDR1 is SEHNR and CDR2 FQNEAQ (reference sequence). The CDR3 totals 16 residues. V shed 5 bases and J 6 bases; nucleotides not matched to a gene: 11.

This clonotype came up many times. The J gene is TRBJ1-1, the V gene TRBV21-1; the D call TRBD1 from the table was never checked on the DNA. TRBV21-1 is a listed pseudogene. There are 17 residues in the CDR3. CDR3: CASSKGTGVSGDTEAFF. The DNA of the CDR3 is TGTGCCAGCAGCAAAGGGACAGGGGTTAGCGGGGACACTGAAGCTTTCTTT.

This clonotype appeared many times. J is TRBJ2-3 and V is TRBV7-2, with 10 bases aligning to TRBD2. This CDR3 region has 15 residues. Germline CDR1 reads SGHTA; CDR2 reads FQGNSA. Losses at the gene ends were 8 bases for V and 2 bases for J; bases not matched to a gene: 7. In nucleotides, the CDR3 is TGTGCCAGCTCTAGGACTAGCGGAGACACAGATACGCAGTATTTT. Translated: CASSRTSGDTDTQYF.